This TCR beta chain is from a study of early T cells in non-severe SARS-CoV-2 infection (dated by TCRdb to the early 2020s). Broadly, across the study: TCR sequencing used bulk RNA from unsorted whole blood, so alpha and beta chains could not be paired.

Results and caveats for the whole study, not just this receptor: VDJdb matching was skewed toward anti-spike CD8 responses and likely underestimated virus-specific expansions, missing private and CD4 specificities.

Set within a cohort of healthcare workers in London, UK, this nested case-control study involved weekly PCR testing of nasopharyngeal swabs along with blood sampling. Healthcare workers were recruited during the week of the UK lockdown, between 23 and 31 March 2020, and followed weekly for up to 16 weeks. Libraries came from 5' RACE. Sequencing used a NextSeq 500. In the TCR library protocol, unique molecular identifiers were attached to individual cDNA molecules to correct for PCR bias and sequencing error. Both TCR alpha and beta chains were sequenced, and tight co-correlation was observed between alpha and beta sequence abundances in each sample. In the authors' own workflow: Decombinator V4 was used to perform V gene, J gene and CDR3 annotation of TCR sequences. Expanded TCRs were defined as changing significantly between any two time points under a Poisson model with p below 0.0001. TCR abundances were normalised to the total number of TCRs sequenced per sample and were expressed as counts per million. MAIT TCRs were defined by TRAV1-2 paired with TRAJ12, TRAJ20 or TRAJ33, and iNKT TCRs by TRAV10 paired with TRAJ18. A search of VDJdb, accessed on 1 November 2021, was run for TCRs annotated to CMV, EBV and SARS-CoV-2, with TCRs annotated for multiple antigens excluded. TCRdb passed the public sequencing reads through fastp at Q25 and MiXCR, retaining productive beta sequences. Entries are consolidated by CDR3 protein sequence, retaining the most common genes and DNA. In this record, the V and J calls reflect TCRdb's handling and not the investigators' own analysis. The sample table records roughly 81,000 distinct CDR3 sequences; 5.5% to 7.5% of these occur just once. About 7.8% of the sample belongs to the ten largest clones.

Concerning this clonotype itself: Its antigen is still unknown. No much larger clone exists at a distance of one base, and base qualities are not known.

From the cysteine through the phenylalanine, the CDR3 covers 16 amino acids. Only the CDR3 portion is preserved as DNA: 48 bases, with reading frame beginning at the first base. Trimming takes 0 bases off V and 0 bases off J; junction bases not matched to a gene: 2. Via the germline V gene, CDR1 is SGHRS and CDR2 YFSETQ. The sequenced sample was whole blood. The clonotype was recovered from an adult who was a healthcare worker with PCR-confirmed SARS-CoV-2 infection or an uninfected control (not recorded which). Here the chain combines TRBV5-1 and TRBJ2-2; 7 nucleotides in the junction match TRBD1. CDR3 region: CASSLVTGANTGELFF. The DNA is TGCGCCAGCAGCTTGGTCACAGGGGCGAACACCGGGGAGCTGTTTTTT.